The 14 T cell receptor beta chains reported below all come from one sample, sequenced in a study of T cell changes during pregnancy in multiple sclerosis. The repertoire was sequenced with immunoSEQ multiplex PCR; TCRdb's copy has only in-frame clones and lacks some. Of 45,000 to 60,000 clones listed, 85% to 95% are singletons. The material sequenced was CD4+ T cells from peripheral blood mononuclear cells, taken in the third trimester of pregnancy. These receptor sequences come from a female donor with multiple sclerosis, enrolled in a pregnancy study.

The chain uses TRBV5-1 and TRBJ2-6; perhaps TRBD1 as D (6 bases). The CDR3 runs to 16 residues. Germline V gene lookup returns CDR1 SGHRS and CDR2 YFSETQ. The germline V and J ends were trimmed by 0 bases and 3 bases, with 10 bases remaining between them. This chain's CDR3 is CASSLVGANGANVLTF. In DNA, the CDR3 is TGCGCCAGCAGCTTGGTGGGGGCGAATGGGGCCAACGTCCTGACTTTC. Based on the CDR3 plus reference TRBV5-1 and TRBJ2-6, the full variable domain is KAGVTQTPRYLIKTRGQQVTLSCSPISGHRSVSWYQQTPGQGLQFLFEYFSETQRNKGNFPGRFSGRQFSNSRSEMNVSTLELGDSALYLCASSLVGANGANVLTFGAGSRLTVL.

This sequence joins TRBV2 and TRBJ1-6; D is uncertain. The CDR3 has 13 amino acids. V lost 7 bases, J lost 5 bases, and 9 bases lay in between. Germline CDR1 reads SNHLY; CDR2 reads FYNNEI. The CDR3 loop reads CASNEGNNSPLHF. The DNA for the CDR3 is TGTGCCAGCAATGAGGGCAATAATTCACCCCTCCACTTT.

The chain combines TRBV6-4 with TRBJ1-2, with D maybe TRBD1 (5 bases). The CDR3 runs 17 residues. Trimming took off 6 bases at V and 6 bases at J, with 26 bases between the two ends. The germline V gene encodes CDR1 MRHNA and CDR2 SNTAGT. CDR3: CASSREGSTALSNGYTF. DNA of the CDR3: TGTGCCAGCAGCAGGGAAGGATCCACCGCACTGTCTAATGGCTACACCTTC.

V usage is TRBV7-2 and J usage is TRBJ2-1; D is possibly TRBD1 (5 bases). The germline CDR1 and CDR2 sequences are SGHTA and FQGNSA. This CDR3 is built from 15 residues. Trimming left V 5 bases short and J 6 bases short, with 17 bases between. CDR3 sequence reads: CASSAQAGMGNEQFF. DNA for the CDR3: TGTGCCAGCAGCGCGCAAGCAGGGATGGGCAATGAGCAGTTCTTC. The variable domain in full, with the rest retrieved from reference TRBV7-2 and TRBJ2-1, is GAGVSQSPSNKVTEKGKDVELRCDPISGHTALYWYRQSLGQGLEFLIYFQGNSAPDKSGLPSDRFSAERTGGSVSTLTIQRTQQEDSAVYLCASSAQAGMGNEQFFGPGTRLTVL.

CDR3 sequence (DNA): TGCGCCAGCAGCCAAAGGACAGGGGATTCACCCCTCCACTTT. Residues: CASSQRTGDSPLHF. The chain has TRBV4-3 and TRBJ1-6; the match to TRBD1 covers 9 bases. This CDR3 is 14 amino acids long. V dropped 2 bases and J dropped 8; count of bases not matched to a gene: 1. In germline, CDR1 is LGHNA, CDR2 YSLEER.

The CDR3 loop reads CASRRGAIDEQFF. The DNA of the CDR3 is TGTGCCAGCCGACGGGGGGCTATCGATGAGCAGTTCTTC. This rearrangement joins TRBV25-1 to TRBJ2-1, with TRBD2 as a possible D gene (7 bases). Germline lookup yields CDR1 MGHDK and CDR2 SYGVNS. V dropped 8 bases and J dropped 8 bases, with 16 bases sitting between them. There are 13 residues in the CDR3.

The genes are TRBV29-1 and TRBJ2-5, with 10 nucleotides matching TRBD1. The germline CDR1 and CDR2 sequences are SQVTM and ANQGSEA. The CDR3 is 13 amino acids. V shed 4 bases and J 4 bases; nucleotides not matched to a gene: 3. The CDR3 sequence: CSVGDRGGETQYF. The CDR3 region has the DNA TGCAGCGTTGGGGACAGGGGAGGAGAGACCCAGTACTTC.

The gene calls are TRBV11-2 and TRBJ2-7, with TRBD1 matching 10 bases. CDR3 size: 15 residues. Losses at the gene ends were 3 bases for V and 5 bases for J; bases not matched to a gene: 7. Germline assignment: CDR1 SGHAT and CDR2 FQNNGV. In DNA, the CDR3 is TGTGCCAGCAGCTTCCAGGGACAGGGGTTTGACGAGCAGTACTTC. Translating gives CASSFQGQGFDEQYF.

CDR3 sequence reads: CASSHTSSSYNEQFF. For the CDR3, the DNA is TGTGCCAGCAGCCATACTAGTAGCTCCTACAATGAGCAGTTCTTC. V is TRBV27 and J is TRBJ2-1, with D perhaps matching TRBD2 (5 bases). Between the trimmed V and J ends, which lost 6 bases and 0 bases, there was a span of 12 bases. CDR1 is MNHEY and CDR2 is SMNVEV in the germline V gene (reference sequence). The CDR3 consists of 15 residues.

This sequence joins TRBV11-2 and TRBJ2-2, with D perhaps TRBD2 (5 bases). This CDR3 spans 15 amino acids. V was pared by 3 bases and J by 4 bases, with 12 bases between. Germline V CDR1 and CDR2: SGHAT, FQNNGV. CDR3 nucleotide sequence: TGTGCCAGCAGCTTGATCCGCGGGCCCACCGGGGAGCTGTTTTTT. It translates to CASSLIRGPTGELFF.

The J gene is TRBJ1-2, the V gene TRBV11-2; the D is unclear. With 3 bases removed from V and 0 bases from J, the gap between germline ends came to 2 bases. CDR3 size: 12 residues. The germline V gene has CDR1 SGHAT and CDR2 FQNNGV. The CDR3: CASSFSNYGYTF. The CDR3 nucleotides are TGTGCCAGCAGCTTCTCTAACTATGGCTACACCTTC.

The chain carries TRBV6-1 and TRBJ2-7; 8 positions match TRBD1. This CDR3 spans 15 amino acids. The V gene end was trimmed by 3 bases and the J gene end by 3 bases; junction bases not matched to a gene: 7. CDR1 is MNHNS and CDR2 is SASEGT in the germline V gene. CDR3 protein: CASSERQGFSYEQYF. The CDR3 nucleotides read TGTGCCAGCAGTGAGAGACAGGGGTTCAGCTACGAGCAGTACTTC.

This chain uses TRBV10-3 with TRBJ1-1; no clear D gene. The CDR3 contains 13 residues. The V end was cut by 0 bases, the J end by 1 base, with 3 bases between. Germline CDR1 is ENHRY and CDR2 is SYGVKD. CDR3 nucleotides: TGTGCCATCAGTGAGTCCCGGAACACTGAAGCTTTCTTT. Protein product: CAISESRNTEAFF.

The chain combines TRBV10-3 with TRBJ2-7; 10 bases map to TRBD1. Germline V gene lookup returns CDR1 ENHRY and CDR2 SYGVKD. V lost 4 bases and J lost 6; bases outside the gene matches: 6. CDR3 size: 14 residues. The CDR3 sequence is CAISGDRGSVEQYF. In DNA, the CDR3 is TGTGCCATCAGTGGGGACAGGGGTAGCGTCGAGCAGTACTTC.